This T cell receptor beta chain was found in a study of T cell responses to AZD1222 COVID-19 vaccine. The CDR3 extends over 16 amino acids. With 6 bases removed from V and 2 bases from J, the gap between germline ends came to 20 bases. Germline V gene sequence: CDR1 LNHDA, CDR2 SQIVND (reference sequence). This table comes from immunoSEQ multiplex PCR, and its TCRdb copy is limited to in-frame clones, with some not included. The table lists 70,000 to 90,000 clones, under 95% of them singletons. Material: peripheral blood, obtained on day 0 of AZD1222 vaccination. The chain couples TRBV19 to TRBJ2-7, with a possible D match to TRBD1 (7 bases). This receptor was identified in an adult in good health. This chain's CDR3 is CASSPAGTAPTYEQYF. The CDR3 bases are TGTGCCAGTAGCCCGGCGGGGACAGCACCTACCTACGAGCAGTACTTC.